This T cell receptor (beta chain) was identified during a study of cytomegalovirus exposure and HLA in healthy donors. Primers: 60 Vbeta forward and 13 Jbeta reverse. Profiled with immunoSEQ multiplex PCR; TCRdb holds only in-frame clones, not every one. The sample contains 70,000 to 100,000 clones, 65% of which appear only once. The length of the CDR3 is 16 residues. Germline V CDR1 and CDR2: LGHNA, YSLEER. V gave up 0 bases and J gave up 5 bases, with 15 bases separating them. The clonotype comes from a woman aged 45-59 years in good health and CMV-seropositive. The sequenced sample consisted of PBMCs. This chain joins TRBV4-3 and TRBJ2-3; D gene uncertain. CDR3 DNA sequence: TGCGCCAGCAGCCAAGAAGCCAGGTTGTTTGGAGATACGCAGTATTTT. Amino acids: CASSQEARLFGDTQYF.